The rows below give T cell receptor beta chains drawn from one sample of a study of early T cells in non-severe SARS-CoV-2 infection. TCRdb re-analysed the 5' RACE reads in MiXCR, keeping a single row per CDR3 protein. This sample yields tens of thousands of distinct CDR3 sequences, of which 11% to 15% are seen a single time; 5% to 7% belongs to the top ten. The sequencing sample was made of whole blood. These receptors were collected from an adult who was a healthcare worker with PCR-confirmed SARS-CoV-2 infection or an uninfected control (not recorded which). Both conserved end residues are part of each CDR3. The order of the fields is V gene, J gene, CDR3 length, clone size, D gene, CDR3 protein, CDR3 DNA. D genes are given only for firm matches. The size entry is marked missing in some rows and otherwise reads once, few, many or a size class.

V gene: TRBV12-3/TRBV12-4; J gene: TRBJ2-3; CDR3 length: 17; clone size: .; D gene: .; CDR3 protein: CASTELALHTSTDTQYF; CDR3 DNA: TGTGCCAGCACGGAACTGGCTCTTCACACTAGCACAGATACGCAGTATTTT
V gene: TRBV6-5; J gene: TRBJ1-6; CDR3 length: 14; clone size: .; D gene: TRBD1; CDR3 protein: CASSRDRVNSPLHF; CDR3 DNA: TGTGCCAGCAGTCGGGACAGGGTAAATTCACCCCTCCACTTT
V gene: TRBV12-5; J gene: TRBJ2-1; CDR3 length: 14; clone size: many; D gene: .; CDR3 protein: CASGLVGGTNEQFF; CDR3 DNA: TGTGCTAGTGGTTTGGTCGGTGGCACCAATGAGCAGTTCTTC
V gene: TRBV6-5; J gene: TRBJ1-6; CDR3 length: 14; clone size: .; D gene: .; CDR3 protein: CASRFGLYNSPLHF; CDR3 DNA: TGTGCCAGCAGGTTCGGACTCTATAATTCACCCCTCCACTTT
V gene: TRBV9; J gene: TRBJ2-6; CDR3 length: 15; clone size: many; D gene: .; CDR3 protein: CASSVVRDGANVLTF; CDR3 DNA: TGTGCCAGCAGCGTAGTTAGGGATGGGGCCAACGTCCTGACTTTC
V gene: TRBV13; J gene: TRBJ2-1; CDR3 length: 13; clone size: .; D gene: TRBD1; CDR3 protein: CASGLGGGDEQFF; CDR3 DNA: TGTGCCAGCGGATTAGGGGGCGGCGATGAGCAGTTCTTC
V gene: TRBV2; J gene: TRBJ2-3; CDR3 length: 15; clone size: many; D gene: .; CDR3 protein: CASIDARVLGGTQYF; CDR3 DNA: TGTGCCAGCATTGACGCCCGTGTTCTGGGAGGTACGCAGTATTTT
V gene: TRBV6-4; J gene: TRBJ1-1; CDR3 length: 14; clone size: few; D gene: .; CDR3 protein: CASSPSGLNTEAFF; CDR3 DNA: TGTGCCAGCAGCCCGAGTGGGCTCAACACTGAAGCTTTCTTT
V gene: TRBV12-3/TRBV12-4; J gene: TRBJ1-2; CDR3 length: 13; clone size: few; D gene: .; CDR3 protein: CASSFGEGYGYTF; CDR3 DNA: TGTGCCAGCAGTTTTGGGGAGGGCTATGGCTACACCTTC
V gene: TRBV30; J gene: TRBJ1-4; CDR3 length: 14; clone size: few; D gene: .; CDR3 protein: CAWMEREEDEKLFF; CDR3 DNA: TGTGCCTGGATGGAGAGGGAAGAAGATGAAAAACTGTTTTTT
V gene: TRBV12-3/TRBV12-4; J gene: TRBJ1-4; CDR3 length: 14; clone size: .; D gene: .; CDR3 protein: CASTLIARNEKLFF; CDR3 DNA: TGTGCCAGCACCCTGATCGCCAGGAATGAAAAACTGTTTTTT
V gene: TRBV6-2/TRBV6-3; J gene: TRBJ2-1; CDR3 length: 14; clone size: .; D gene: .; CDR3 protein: CASRLVAAYNEQFF; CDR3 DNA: TGTGCCAGCAGGTTGGTAGCCGCCTACAATGAGCAGTTCTTC
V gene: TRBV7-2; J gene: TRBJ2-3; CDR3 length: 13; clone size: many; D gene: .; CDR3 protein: CASSLSSTDTQYF; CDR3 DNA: TGTGCCAGCAGTCTATCTAGCACAGATACGCAGTATTTT
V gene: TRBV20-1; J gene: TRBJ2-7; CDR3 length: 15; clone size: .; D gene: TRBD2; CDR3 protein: CSARTSGLSSYEQYF; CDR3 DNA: TGCAGTGCTAGGACTAGCGGGCTGAGCTCCTACGAGCAGTACTTC
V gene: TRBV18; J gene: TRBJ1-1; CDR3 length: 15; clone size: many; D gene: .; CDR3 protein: CASLMDGGPSTEAFF; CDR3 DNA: TGTGCCAGCCTCATGGACGGGGGCCCGAGCACTGAAGCTTTCTTT
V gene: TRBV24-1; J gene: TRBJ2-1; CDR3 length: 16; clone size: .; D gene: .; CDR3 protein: CATSNEGGTLTNEQFF; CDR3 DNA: TGTGCCACCAGTAACGAAGGCGGGACACTCACCAATGAGCAGTTCTTC
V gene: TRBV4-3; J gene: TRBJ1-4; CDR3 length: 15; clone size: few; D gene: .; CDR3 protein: CASSRTTGYNEKLFF; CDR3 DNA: TGCGCCAGCAGCCGAACCACAGGTTATAATGAAAAACTGTTTTTT
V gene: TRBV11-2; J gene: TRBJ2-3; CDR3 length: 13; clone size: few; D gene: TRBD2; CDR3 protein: CASGREGTDTQYF; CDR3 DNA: TGTGCCAGCGGACGGGAGGGCACAGATACGCAGTATTTT
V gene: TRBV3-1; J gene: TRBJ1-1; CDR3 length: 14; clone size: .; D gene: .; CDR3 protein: CASSQVLMGTEAFF; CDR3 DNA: TGTGCCAGCAGCCAAGTGTTAATGGGGACTGAAGCTTTCTTT
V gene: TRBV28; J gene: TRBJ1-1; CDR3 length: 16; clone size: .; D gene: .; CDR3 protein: CASSPRPGAMNTEAFF; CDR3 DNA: TGTGCCAGCAGCCCTCGCCCGGGGGCCATGAACACTGAAGCTTTCTTT
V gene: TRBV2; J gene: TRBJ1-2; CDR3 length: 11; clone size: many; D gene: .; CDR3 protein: CASSITGGYTF; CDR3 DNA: TGTGCCAGCAGTATCACGGGTGGCTACACCTTC
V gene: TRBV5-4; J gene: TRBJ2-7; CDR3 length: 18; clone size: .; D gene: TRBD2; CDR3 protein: CASSPPRLAGGPGYEQCF; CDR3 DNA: TGTGCCAGCAGCCCCCCTCGACTAGCGGGGGGGCCCGGCTACGAGCAGTGCTTC
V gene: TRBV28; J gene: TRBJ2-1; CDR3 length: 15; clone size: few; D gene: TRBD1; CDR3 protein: CASSPTGGIGNEQFF; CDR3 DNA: TGTGCCAGCAGTCCGACAGGGGGCATCGGCAATGAGCAGTTCTTC
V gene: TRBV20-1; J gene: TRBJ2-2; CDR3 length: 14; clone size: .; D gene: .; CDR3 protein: CSASGGLNTGELFF; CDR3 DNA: TGCAGTGCTAGCGGGGGGCTGAACACCGGGGAGCTGTTTTTT
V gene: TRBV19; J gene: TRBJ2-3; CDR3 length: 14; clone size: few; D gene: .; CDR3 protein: CASSMGVSTDTQYF; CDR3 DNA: TGTGCCAGTAGTATGGGCGTTTCCACAGATACGCAGTATTTT
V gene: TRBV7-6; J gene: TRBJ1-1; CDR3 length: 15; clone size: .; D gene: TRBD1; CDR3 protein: CASSLGGDRVPEAFF; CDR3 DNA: TGTGCCAGCAGCTTAGGTGGGGACAGGGTACCTGAAGCTTTCTTT
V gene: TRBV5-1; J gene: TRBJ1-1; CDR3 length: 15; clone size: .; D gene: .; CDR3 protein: CASSLVRGENTEAFF; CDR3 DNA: TGCGCCAGCAGCTTAGTGCGGGGGGAGAACACTGAAGCTTTCTTT
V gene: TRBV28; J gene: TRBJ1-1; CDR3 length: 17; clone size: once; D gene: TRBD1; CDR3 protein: CASSSAGQGAFGTEAFF; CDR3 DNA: TGTGCCAGCAGTTCCGCGGGACAGGGGGCATTTGGCACTGAAGCTTTCTTT
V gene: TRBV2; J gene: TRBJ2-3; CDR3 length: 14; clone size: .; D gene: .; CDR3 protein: CASRQDISTDTQYF; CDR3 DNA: TGTGCCAGCAGGCAGGACATTAGCACAGATACGCAGTATTTT
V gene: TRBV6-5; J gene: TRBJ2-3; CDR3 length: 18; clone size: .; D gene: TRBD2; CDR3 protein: CASRSSGGEFPSTDTQYF; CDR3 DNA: TGTGCCAGCAGGTCTAGCGGGGGGGAATTTCCTAGCACAGATACGCAGTATTTT
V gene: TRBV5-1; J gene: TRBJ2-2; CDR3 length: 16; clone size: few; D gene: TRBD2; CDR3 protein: CASTPTSGGFTGELFF; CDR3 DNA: TGCGCCAGCACCCCCACTAGCGGGGGCTTCACCGGGGAGCTGTTTTTT
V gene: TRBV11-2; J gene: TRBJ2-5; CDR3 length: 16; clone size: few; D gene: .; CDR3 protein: CASSNRAGGLGETQYF; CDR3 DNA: TGTGCCAGCAGCAACCGAGCCGGGGGGCTGGGAGAGACCCAGTACTTC
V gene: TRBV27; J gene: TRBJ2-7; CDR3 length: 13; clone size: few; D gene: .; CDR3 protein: CASSFDPWDEQYF; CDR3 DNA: TGTGCCAGCAGTTTTGACCCATGGGACGAGCAGTACTTC
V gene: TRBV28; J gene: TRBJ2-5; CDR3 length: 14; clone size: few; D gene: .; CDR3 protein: CASSLPGLQETQYF; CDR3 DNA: TGTGCCAGCAGTTTACCAGGGCTACAAGAGACCCAGTACTTC
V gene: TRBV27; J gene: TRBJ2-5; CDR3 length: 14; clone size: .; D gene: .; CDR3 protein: CASSLRWAGETQYF; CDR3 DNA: TGTGCCAGCAGTCTACGTTGGGCGGGGGAGACCCAGTACTTC
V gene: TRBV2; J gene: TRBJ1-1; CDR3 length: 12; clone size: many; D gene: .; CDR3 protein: CASWRKLTEAFF; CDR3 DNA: TGTGCCAGCTGGAGGAAACTAACTGAAGCTTTCTTT
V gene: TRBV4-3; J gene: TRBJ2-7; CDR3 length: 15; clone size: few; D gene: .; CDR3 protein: CASSQDIGQPYEQYF; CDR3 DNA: TGCGCCAGCAGCCAAGATATCGGCCAGCCCTACGAGCAGTACTTC
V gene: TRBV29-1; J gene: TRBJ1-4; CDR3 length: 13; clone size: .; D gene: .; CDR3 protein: CSVGWRSNEKLFF; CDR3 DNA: TGCAGCGTTGGATGGCGGTCTAATGAAAAACTGTTTTTT
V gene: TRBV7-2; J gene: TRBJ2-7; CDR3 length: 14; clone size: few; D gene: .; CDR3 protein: CASSLGKGSYEQYF; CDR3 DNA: TGTGCCAGCAGCTTAGGGAAGGGGTCCTACGAGCAGTACTTC
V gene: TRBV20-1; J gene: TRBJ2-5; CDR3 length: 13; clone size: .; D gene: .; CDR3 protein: CSAREQPQETQYF; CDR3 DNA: TGCAGTGCTAGAGAACAGCCCCAAGAGACCCAGTACTTC
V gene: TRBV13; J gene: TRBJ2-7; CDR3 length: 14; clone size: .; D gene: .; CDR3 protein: CASSLGVGFYEQYF; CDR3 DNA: TGTGCCAGCAGCTTAGGTGTCGGCTTCTACGAGCAGTACTTC
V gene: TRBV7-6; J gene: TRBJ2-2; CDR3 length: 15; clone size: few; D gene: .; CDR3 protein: CASSFQGSNTGELFF; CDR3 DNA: TGTGCCAGCAGCTTTCAGGGGTCGAACACCGGGGAGCTGTTTTTT